This TCR beta chain was retrieved from a study of blood T cell repertoires in COVID-19. Generated by immunoSEQ multiplex PCR, the TCRdb table keeps only in-frame clones and is missing some. Here the sample spans around 37,000 clones, about nine tenths being singletons. The V end lost 7 bases, the J end lost 1 base, and 17 bases lay between the germline ends. Per the germline V gene, CDR1 is MDHEN and CDR2 is SYDVKM. There are 16 residues in the CDR3. The receptor was derived from a man aged 50 to 60 with active or convalescent COVID-19. The genes are TRBV28 and TRBJ2-1; a possible D gene is TRBD2 (5 bases). Input material: peripheral blood. CDR3 region: CASNPIGETSYNEQFF. CDR3 in DNA: TGTGCCAGCAACCCAATTGGGGAGACGTCCTACAATGAGCAGTTCTTC.